Below, 8 T cell receptor beta chains from the same sample are listed, as sequenced in a study of T cell repertoires in aging, cancer and after chemotherapy. The template was genomic DNA from peripheral blood, not RNA. TRB rearrangements spanning V, D and J were amplified using mixed TRB-A/B primers. One entry per CDR3 protein, called by TCRdb with MiXCR from the multiplex PCR reads. The data hold thousands of distinct CDR3 sequences, with approximately 30% observed a single time. The sample was blood. The receptors originated from a human donor in good health.

This clonotype has a handful of counts. The V call is TRBV28, the J call TRBJ2-5; D is tentatively TRBD1 or TRBD2 (5 bases each). The V and J ends lost 5 bases and 0 bases respectively, with 13 bases between them. CDR1 and CDR2 from the germline V gene are MDHEN and SYDVKM. The CDR3 has 15 residues. As DNA, the CDR3 is TGTGCCAGCAGTCCCCGGGACGGTTACCAAGAGACCCAGTACTTC. Protein product: CASSPRDGYQETQYF.

V gene TRBV5-6 combines with J gene TRBJ2-7; 9 nucleotides agree with TRBD2. Per germline, CDR1 SGHDT and CDR2 YYEEEE. This CDR3 is built from 14 residues. Trimming removed 3 bases from V and 4 bases from J; junction bases left unmatched: 5. The CDR3 spells CASSYGTSLYEQYF. CDR3 DNA: TGTGCCAGCAGCTACGGGACTAGCTTGTACGAGCAGTACTTC.

Sample share makes this clonotype medium-sized. This chain links TRBV15 with TRBJ1-1; 9 bases map to TRBD1. V was clipped by 1 base and J by 1 base; unmatched bases: 1. Germline V CDR1 and CDR2: LNHNV, YYDKDF (reference sequence). CDR3 length: 15 residues. DNA of the CDR3: TGTGCCACCAGCAGAGCGACAGGGGGGAACACTGAAGCTTTCTTT. This gives the protein CATSRATGGNTEAFF.

This clonotype was counted between two and nine times. This sequence joins TRBV18 and TRBJ1-1; D ambiguous. Deletions cut 4 bases from V and 0 bases from J, with 12 bases between. The CDR3 loop spans 15 amino acids. Germline-derived CDR1 and CDR2 are KGHSH and LQKENI. The CDR3 nucleotides read TGTGCCAGCTCACGAGAGGTCGCGGTGAACACTGAAGCTTTCTTT. It is translated as CASSREVAVNTEAFF.

This clonotype was counted a few times. The rearrangement links TRBV7-2 to TRBJ2-1; D may match TRBD1 or TRBD2 (6 bases each). Trimming cost V 1 base and J 6 bases, with 16 bases left between them. CDR3 length: 16 residues. Germline lookup yields CDR1 SGHTA and CDR2 FQGNSA. CDR3 region: CASSLGGPPGANEQFF. The CDR3 DNA reads TGTGCCAGCAGCTTAGGAGGTCCGCCGGGGGCCAATGAGCAGTTCTTC. The full variable domain, with the rest looked up from reference TRBV7-2 and TRBJ2-1, is GAGVSQSPSNKVTEKGKDVELRCDPISGHTALYWYRQSLGQGLEFLIYFQGNSAPDKSGLPSDRFSAERTGGSVSTLTIQRTQQEDSAVYLCASSLGGPPGANEQFFGPGTRLTVL.

This clonotype appeared a few times. The chain has TRBV20-1 and TRBJ1-5, with 7 bases fitting TRBD1. The CDR3 sequence is 14 residues long. Germline CDR1 reads DFQATT; CDR2 reads SNEGSKA (reference sequence). J gave up 5 bases and V 4 bases, and 8 bases lay outside the gene matches. This CDR3 reads CSAIRDSRYQPQHF. CDR3 DNA: TGCAGTGCTATAAGGGACAGCCGATATCAGCCCCAGCATTTT.

As regards this clonotype: A read error may explain this, as a much larger clone is one base away. The chain joins TRBV6-2 or TRBV6-3 to TRBJ1-6; the D gene is possibly TRBD1 (5 bases). Germline-derived CDR1 and CDR2 are MNHEY and SVGEGT. The CDR3 covers 14 residues. The CDR3 nucleotides read TGTGCCAGCAGTTTAGACGGGGGAAATTCACCCCTCCTCTTT. Translated: CASSLDGGNSPLLF.

This clonotype was seen more than once but under ten times. The chain couples TRBV4-3 to TRBJ1-4; D is possibly TRBD1 (5 bases). Germline CDR1 LGHNA, CDR2 YSLEER. This CDR3 spans 17 amino acids. V dropped 1 base and J dropped 4 bases, with 16 bases sitting between them. The CDR3 protein is CASSQADSGNLNEKLFF. For the CDR3, the DNA is TGCGCCAGCAGCCAAGCCGACTCAGGGAATCTTAATGAAAAACTGTTTTTT.